This T cell receptor (beta chain) was identified during a study of cytotoxic CD8 clonotypes in ibrutinib-treated CLL. As for the study in general: An average of around 250,000 productive templates and 94,082 productive rearrangements was obtained per sample.

Profiling relied on immunoSEQ multiplex PCR, and the TCRdb table lists in-frame clones only, not all of them. The sample includes about 140,000 clones, less than 95% of them seen just once. The material sequenced was PBMCs, taken after 12 months of ibrutinib treatment. The sequence derives from a human donor with chronic lymphocytic leukemia.

In DNA form, the CDR3 reads TGTGCCAGTAGTACCAAAACAGGGAGAAGCACAGATACGCAGTATTTT. It specifies CASSTKTGRSTDTQYF. The chain couples TRBV19 to TRBJ2-3; TRBD1 is a possible D gene (6 bases). The CDR3 extends over 16 amino acids. The germline V and J ends were trimmed by 4 bases and 0 bases, with 14 bases remaining between them. Germline V gene lookup returns CDR1 LNHDA and CDR2 SQIVND (reference sequence).